This entry is about one T cell receptor beta chain. Grouping used clinical history reported by participants in a survey and questionnaire. The data originate from a study of blood T cell repertoires in COVID-19. Assay: immunoSEQ multiplex PCR; the TCRdb copy retains only in-frame clones and omits some. The profile shows more than 200,000 clones, over 75% of them singletons. After removal of 4 bases from V and 4 bases from J, the junction contained 5 bases not matched to a gene. The V gene's germline CDR1 is SGHKS and CDR2 YYEKEE (reference sequence). CDR3 length: 15 residues. The sample comprised PBMCs or T cells enriched from blood (not recorded which). This rearrangement joins TRBV5-5 to TRBJ2-7; 13 bases align to TRBD2. The TCR comes from a woman aged 35 to 49 with acute COVID-19. CDR3 amino acids: CASSLGLAGAYEQYF. In DNA, the CDR3 is TGTGCCAGCAGCCTTGGACTAGCGGGGGCGTACGAGCAGTACTTC.